This TCR beta chain was retrieved from a study of technical replicates of blood from several donors. This CDR3 spans 14 amino acids. V gave up 0 bases and J gave up 7 bases; unmatched junction bases: 1. Germline V gene lookup returns CDR1 SGHTA and CDR2 FQGTGA. This clone was seen just once. Produced via immunoSEQ multiplex PCR; TCRdb's table is partial and in-frame only. In the table there are about 75,000 clones, 95% to 98% of which are singletons. The gene calls are TRBV7-3 and TRBJ2-1, with TRBD2 matching over 9 bases. The sequenced material came from T cells isolated from PBMCs. The sequence came from a human donor in good health. CDR3 sequence (DNA): TGTGCCAGCAGCTTAACTAGCGGGAGTAATGAGCAGTTCTTC. Translating gives CASSLTSGSNEQFF.